What follows are 29 T cell receptor beta chains derived from one specimen sequenced in a study of cytomegalovirus exposure and HLA in healthy donors (dated by TCRdb to about 2017). Library generation was performed with the immunoSEQ multiplex PCR assay. For the multiplex PCR, a mixture combining 60 forward primers for TCR Vbeta segments and 13 reverse primers for TCR Jbeta segments was used. This immuneACCESS table, as held by TCRdb, lists in-frame sequences with V and J called but not all clones. Of the missing ones, under half trace to an unresolved V gene in checked studies; the others have no known cause. For this sample, the table gives about 130,000 clones. Roughly 1.7% of the sample goes to the ten largest clones. Source material: PBMCs. The receptors shown here come from a man younger than 35 in good health and CMV-seronegative.

This sequence joins TRBV29-1 and TRBJ2-5; TRBD1 aligns across 9 bases. There are 15 residues in the CDR3. V gave up 7 bases and J gave up 4 bases; unmatched junction bases: 13. Germline CDR1 and CDR2: SQVTM and ANQGSEA. Here the CDR3 DNA reads TGCAGCGCTCCGAGGGGGACAGGGCCGGCAGAGACCCAGTACTTC. It codes for CSAPRGTGPAETQYF.

The chain joins TRBV7-9 to TRBJ2-3; D is undetermined. Trimming took 4 bases from V and 2 from J, leaving 13 bases between them. Germline loops: CDR1 SEHNR, CDR2 FQNEAQ (reference sequence). The CDR3 totals 15 residues. The CDR3 sequence: CASSSQATNTDTQYF. In nucleotides, the CDR3 is TGTGCCAGCAGCTCCCAAGCGACGAACACAGATACGCAGTATTTT.

The gene calls are TRBV29-1 and TRBJ1-2; 7 bases fit TRBD1. Germline loops: CDR1 SQVTM, CDR2 ANQGSEA. The CDR3 runs 14 residues. The junction had 4 bases not matched to a gene; V was cut back by 0 bases and J by 3 bases. CDR3 coding DNA: TGCAGCGTTGAAGATTGGGACAGACACTATGGCTACACCTTC. This encodes CSVEDWDRHYGYTF.

The chain joins TRBV5-1 to TRBJ1-1; TRBD1 might be the D (5 bases). Trimming cost V 5 bases and J 6 bases, with 14 bases left between them. The CDR3 extends over 13 amino acids. CDR1 and CDR2 (germline): SGHRS, YFSETQ. The CDR3, as DNA: TGCGCCAGCAGAGGGCTTTGGGGGGCTGAAGCTTTCTTT. It yields the protein CASRGLWGAEAFF.

The chain carries TRBV7-9 and TRBJ2-5; D uncertain. The DNA matches TRBJ2-7 better at its end, which makes the J call doubtful. Germline V gene data show CDR1 as SEHNR and CDR2 as FQNEAQ (reference sequence). CDR3 length: 17 residues. CDR3 region: CASSSTLLSSISYEQYF. The CDR3 DNA reads TGTGCCAGCAGCTCCACCCTGCTGTCTTCCATCTCCTACGAGCAGTACTTC.

The chain is built from TRBV5-5 and TRBJ1-1, with D possibly TRBD1 on 5 matching bases. V shed 0 bases and J shed 3 bases, with 12 bases lying between them. From germline, CDR1 is SGHKS and CDR2 YYEKEE (reference sequence). The CDR3 is made up of 15 amino acids. CDR3: CASSLAGLGDTEAFF. Here the CDR3 DNA reads TGTGCCAGCAGCTTGGCGGGCCTAGGGGACACTGAAGCTTTCTTT. The full variable domain, completed using reference TRBV5-5 and TRBJ1-1, is DAGVTQSPTHLIKTRGQQVTLRCSPISGHKSVSWYQQVLGQGPQFIFQYYEKEERGRGNFPDRFSARQFPNYSSELNVNALLLGDSALYLCASSLAGLGDTEAFFGQGTRLTVV.

This sequence joins TRBV7-2 and TRBJ2-7, with TRBD2 identical over 15 bases. Germline-derived CDR1 and CDR2 are SGHTA and FQGNSA. This CDR3 is built from 19 residues. Trimming took 1 base from V and 1 from J; bases not matched to a gene: 8. Written as DNA, the CDR3 is TGTGCCAGCAGCTTAGAATTGGGACTAGCGGGGGGCAGGTCCTACGAGCAGTACTTC. This gives the protein CASSLELGLAGGRSYEQYF. Full variable domain (remainder filled in from reference TRBV7-2 and TRBJ2-7): GAGVSQSPSNKVTEKGKDVELRCDPISGHTALYWYRQSLGQGLEFLIYFQGNSAPDKSGLPSDRFSAERTGGSVSTLTIQRTQQEDSAVYLCASSLELGLAGGRSYEQYFGPGTRLTVT.

V usage is TRBV28 and J usage is TRBJ2-2, with TRBD2 identical over 12 bases. This CDR3 comprises 17 residues. V gave up 6 bases and J gave up 6 bases; unmatched junction bases: 11. Germline assignment: CDR1 MDHEN and CDR2 SYDVKM. The chain's CDR3 is CASRSWTSGNRAGELFF. In DNA form, the CDR3 reads TGTGCCAGCAGATCTTGGACTAGCGGGAATAGGGCCGGGGAGCTGTTTTTT.

V gene TRBV5-1 combines with J gene TRBJ1-1, with 7 bases that match TRBD1. From germline, CDR1 is SGHRS and CDR2 YFSETQ. With 6 bases clipped from V and 1 base from J, the junction kept 6 bases outside the gene matches. There are 14 residues in the CDR3. This CDR3 reads CASIEGASNTEAFF. The CDR3 bases are TGCGCCAGCATAGAGGGGGCTTCGAACACTGAAGCTTTCTTT.

This chain links TRBV7-2 with TRBJ1-1; 7 positions match TRBD1. J gave up 4 bases and V 1 base, and 9 bases lay outside the gene matches. CDR1 and CDR2 from the germline V gene are SGHTA and FQGNSA. The length of the CDR3 is 16 residues. The CDR3 protein is CASSLGAPDRATEAFF. The CDR3 DNA sequence: TGTGCCAGCAGCTTAGGGGCCCCCGACAGGGCCACTGAAGCTTTCTTT.

The genes are TRBV6-6 and TRBJ2-1, with D unresolved. The CDR3 is 15 residues long. V lost 1 base to trimming and J lost 0 bases, with 7 bases between them. Looked up from germline, CDR1 is MNHNY and CDR2 is SVGAGI (reference sequence). As DNA, the CDR3 is TGTGCCAGCAGTTACTACGCGAACTCCTACAATGAGCAGTTCTTC. It specifies CASSYYANSYNEQFF.

The CDR3 coding sequence is TGCGCCAGCAGCCAAGGTCACGGGTTTTCTGGAAACACCATATATTTT. It specifies CASSQGHGFSGNTIYF. The chain has TRBV4-3 and TRBJ1-3; no firm D call. CDR3 length equals 16 residues. V was pared by 1 base and J by 1 base, with 11 bases between. Germline V gene data show CDR1 as LGHNA and CDR2 as YSLEER.

The genes are TRBV6-1 and TRBJ2-3; 14 positions match TRBD2. CDR1 and CDR2 (germline): MNHNS, SASEGT. V was pared by 3 bases and J by 5 bases, with 16 bases of the junction left unmatched. The length of the CDR3 is 20 residues. The CDR3 nucleotides read TGTGCCAGCAGTGAGCCGAATCCGGGACTAGCGGGAGCCTCGATAGATACGCAGTATTTT. Amino acid sequence: CASSEPNPGLAGASIDTQYF.

DNA for the CDR3: TGTGCCATCACCCCCATCAAGACAGGTTCGTACTACGAGCAGTACTTC. The encoded protein is CAITPIKTGSYYEQYF. The chain carries TRBV10-3 and TRBJ2-7; weak D call: TRBD1 (6 bases). CDR3 length: 16 residues. V was shortened by 7 bases and J by 3 bases, with 22 bases between the two germline ends. Germline-derived CDR1 and CDR2 are ENHRY and SYGVKD.

J is TRBJ2-2 and V is TRBV10-3; 12 bases fit TRBD2. CDR3 size: 17 residues. The ends lost 4 bases at V and 6 bases at J; junction bases unmatched: 9. CDR1 ENHRY and CDR2 SYGVKD come from the germline V gene. The CDR3 nucleotides read TGTGCCATCAGTGGAGCCTCTAGCGGGGGGGCCCCCGGGGAGCTGTTTTTT. It translates to CAISGASSGGAPGELFF.

J is TRBJ1-2 and V is TRBV5-1; maybe TRBD1 (6 bases). The V end was cut by 3 bases, the J end by 2 bases, with 11 bases between. CDR3 length equals 14 residues. Germline lookup yields CDR1 SGHRS and CDR2 YFSETQ. The CDR3 sequence: CASSSTGTNYGYTF. For the CDR3, the DNA is TGCGCCAGCAGCTCCACCGGGACAAACTATGGCTACACCTTC.

The rearrangement joins TRBV13 to TRBJ2-4; perhaps TRBD1 as D (6 bases). Between the trimmed V and J ends, which lost 5 bases and 9 bases, there was a span of 14 bases. This CDR3 spans 13 amino acids. Germline V lookup: CDR1 PRHDT, CDR2 FYEKMQ (reference sequence). The CDR3 sequence: CASSKRTEGIQYF. For the CDR3, the DNA is TGTGCCAGCAGCAAGAGGACAGAAGGCATTCAGTACTTC.

V gene TRBV19 combines with J gene TRBJ2-2; 12 bases fit TRBD2. V shed 5 bases, J shed 1 base, and the junction held 5 bases outside the gene matches. CDR3 length: 17 amino acids. Looked up from germline, CDR1 is LNHDA and CDR2 is SQIVND (reference sequence). The CDR3 here is CASSLMTSGGNTGELFF. The DNA of the CDR3 is TGTGCCAGTAGTCTGATGACTAGCGGGGGGAACACCGGGGAGCTGTTTTTT.

Note on this clone: The junction and the germline gene differ at one end; a read error may be behind it. V is TRBV10-3 and J is TRBJ2-7; 7 bases align to TRBD2. The CDR3 contains 15 residues. In germline, CDR1 is ENHRY, CDR2 SYGVKD. The CDR3 spells CAISESPRGDYERYF. For the CDR3, the DNA is TGTGCCATCAGTGAGTCGCCTAGAGGGGACTACGAGCGGTACTTC.

V usage is TRBV4-3 and J usage is TRBJ2-5; no reliable D call. This CDR3 is 14 amino acids long. Between the trimmed V and J ends, which lost 0 bases and 1 base, there was a span of 6 bases. CDR1 is LGHNA, CDR2 YSLEER, per germline. The CDR3 here is CASSQDPGQETQYF. The CDR3 coding sequence is TGCGCCAGCAGCCAAGATCCAGGCCAAGAGACCCAGTACTTC.

Turning to this clone: The junction shows a germline mismatch at one end, possibly a read error. This rearrangement joins TRBV29-1 to TRBJ2-1; 10 nucleotides line up with TRBD1. CDR1 and CDR2 (germline): SQVTM, ANQGSEA. CDR3 length: 14 amino acids. Written as DNA, the CDR3 is TGCAGCACCCCGGGGGACAGGGGCTACAATGGGCAGTTCTTC. Protein: CSTPGDRGYNGQFF.

The chain combines TRBV7-9 with TRBJ2-2, with D possibly TRBD2 on 5 matching bases. This CDR3 comprises 14 residues. Germline values: CDR1 SEHNR, CDR2 FQNEAQ (reference sequence). Trimming took 4 bases from V and 4 from J, leaving 10 bases between them. The CDR3 nucleotides are TGTGCCAGCAGCTCCGTAACTAGCACCGGGGAGCTGTTTTTT. Translated: CASSSVTSTGELFF.

V usage is TRBV28 and J usage is TRBJ2-2, with D perhaps matching TRBD2 (5 bases). Trimming took off 6 bases at V and 3 bases at J, with 11 bases between the two ends. The germline gives CDR1 MDHEN, CDR2 SYDVKM. The CDR3 length is 14 residues. The CDR3 loop reads CASSPGLHTGELFF. The CDR3 bases are TGTGCCAGCAGCCCCGGACTTCACACCGGGGAGCTGTTTTTT. Looking up the rest from reference TRBV28 and TRBJ2-2 gives the full variable domain: DVKVTQSSRYLVKRTGEKVFLECVQDMDHENMFWYRQDPGLGLRLIYFSYDVKMKEKGDIPEGYSVSREKKERFSLILESASTNQTSMYLCASSPGLHTGELFFGEGSRLTVL.

About this clone: One junction end does not reproduce the germline sequence, and a read error may be involved. This chain links TRBV4-1 with TRBJ2-1; 9 bases line up with TRBD2. The CDR3 covers 16 residues. The germline V gene encodes CDR1 MGHRA and CDR2 YSYEKL. CDR3 bases: TGCGCCAGCAGCCAAGTCTTCGGACTAGCGAACAATGGGCAGTTCTTC. Protein product: CASSQVFGLANNGQFF.

V gene TRBV9 combines with J gene TRBJ1-2; D ambiguous. The germline CDR1 and CDR2 sequences are SGDLS and YYNGEE. The V and J ends lost 1 base and 8 bases respectively, with 15 bases between them. This CDR3 is 14 amino acids long. This chain's CDR3 is CASSVTNNPNGYTF. The CDR3 DNA reads TGTGCCAGCAGCGTAACAAACAACCCCAACGGCTACACCTTC.

The chain uses TRBV4-3 and TRBJ2-5; tentatively, D is TRBD1 (6 bases). V was shortened by 1 base and J by 0 bases, with 9 bases between the two germline ends. CDR1 LGHNA and CDR2 YSLEER come from the germline V gene. This CDR3 spans 15 amino acids. The CDR3 nucleotides read TGCGCCAGCAGCCAAGGCGGACAGAACCAAGAGACCCAGTACTTC. Encoded protein: CASSQGGQNQETQYF.

The chain combines TRBV7-2 with TRBJ2-2, with D perhaps TRBD1 (6 bases). From germline, CDR1 is SGHTA and CDR2 FQGNSA. V lost 5 bases and J lost 7, with 11 bases in between. The CDR3 has 13 amino acids. DNA of the CDR3: TGTGCCAGCAGCACAAACAGGGACGGGGAGCTGTTTTTT. Its translation: CASSTNRDGELFF.

The chain couples TRBV27 to TRBJ2-7, with 8 bases aligning to TRBD1. Germline trimming cut 2 bases from V and 2 bases from J; bases unmatched to any gene: 20. This CDR3 has 20 amino acids. Germline CDR1 MNHEY, CDR2 SMNVEV (reference sequence). CDR3 loop: CASSLLPRGTGNRATYEQYF. The CDR3 nucleotides are TGTGCCAGCAGTTTACTACCCCGCGGGACAGGCAACCGGGCTACCTACGAGCAGTACTTC.

This chain connects TRBV7-9 to TRBJ2-7; D gene unclear. Trimming left V 2 bases short and J 0 bases short, with 8 bases between. The CDR3 spans 14 residues. Germline loops: CDR1 SEHNR, CDR2 FQNEAQ (reference sequence). CDR3 sequence reads: CASSLMVSSYEQYF. Here the CDR3 DNA reads TGTGCCAGCAGCTTAATGGTCAGCTCCTACGAGCAGTACTTC.